The clone carrying this T cell receptor (beta chain) was recorded many times. Its antigen is unidentified. This sample is drawn from a study of T cell repertoires in cytomegalovirus infection. Study summary: Used in the study were CMV epitopes, some recently identified and HLA-C-restricted, others well-studied and HLA-B-restricted. CMV infection plus the matching HLA type was flagged by public TCR beta signatures. The study's findings and limits: In two of eight donors, the top clonotype was HLA-C-restricted CMV-specific. CMV carriers with the relevant HLA were identified by cumulative public TCR beta family frequency.

The V gene lost 2 bases and the J gene lost 3 bases, with 5 bases spanning the gap. CDR3 length: 12 residues. The germline V gene encodes CDR1 SGHVS and CDR2 FNYEAQ. TCRdb re-called the reads through MiXCR, storing one row per CDR3 protein. Among roughly 920,000 distinct CDR3 sequences listed, around 31% were seen once. Source: cultured CD8+ T cells from PBMCs, taken from culture after CMV antigen stimulation. The clonotype was recovered from a human donor in good health (CMV status not recorded). Some clones in this sample may be carry-over from other donors' samples. V is TRBV7-6 and J is TRBJ2-7; D is ambiguous. The CDR3 is CASSLYSYEQYF. CDR3 in DNA: TGTGCCAGCAGCTTATACAGCTACGAGCAGTACTTC.